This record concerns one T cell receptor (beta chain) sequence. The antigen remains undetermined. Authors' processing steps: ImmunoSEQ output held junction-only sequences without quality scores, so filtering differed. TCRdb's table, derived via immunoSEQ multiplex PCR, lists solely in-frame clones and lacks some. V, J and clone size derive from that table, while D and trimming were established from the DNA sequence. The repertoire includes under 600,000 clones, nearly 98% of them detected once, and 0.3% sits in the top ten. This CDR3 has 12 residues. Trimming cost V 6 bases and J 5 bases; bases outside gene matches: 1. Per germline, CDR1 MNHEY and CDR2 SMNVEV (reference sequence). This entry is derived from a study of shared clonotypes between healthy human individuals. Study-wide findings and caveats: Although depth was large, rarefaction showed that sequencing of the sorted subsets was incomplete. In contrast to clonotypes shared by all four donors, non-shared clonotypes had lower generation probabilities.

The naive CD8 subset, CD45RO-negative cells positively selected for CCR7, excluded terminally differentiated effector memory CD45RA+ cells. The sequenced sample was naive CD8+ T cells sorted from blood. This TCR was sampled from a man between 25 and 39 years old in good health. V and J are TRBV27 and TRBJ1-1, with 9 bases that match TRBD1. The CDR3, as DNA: TGTGCCAGCAGACAGGGGGCTACTGAAGCTTTCTTT. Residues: CASRQGATEAFF.